Listed below are T cell receptor beta chains from one sample, sequenced in a study of blood T cell repertoires in COVID-19. Sequencing was performed with immunoSEQ multiplex PCR; in TCRdb, only in-frame clones are kept and a portion is missing. The table lists around 450,000 clones, about 85% of them singletons, with roughly 1.9% in the top ten. Sequencing used PBMCs or T cells enriched from blood (not recorded which). These receptor sequences come from a woman aged 18-30 years with acute COVID-19. The CDR3 runs from the conserved cysteine through the conserved F or W. The D gene is left open where the match is weak. Clone size appears in some rows only: once, few, many, or a class for an expanded clone.

clone size | J gene | D gene | V gene | CDR3 DNA | CDR3 protein
NA | TRBJ2-2 | NA | TRBV10-2 | TGCGCCAGCTTACGGGTCACCGGGGAGCTGTTTTTT | CASLRVTGELFF
NA | TRBJ2-5 | TRBD1 | TRBV18 | TGTGCCAGCCAAGCCGGGACAGGGTTGGAGACCCAGTACTTC | CASQAGTGLETQYF
NA | TRBJ2-7 | TRBD1 | TRBV5-4 | TGTGCCAGCAGCCCAGGGGGCGCAACTCCCTACGAGCAGTACTTC | CASSPGGATPYEQYF
NA | TRBJ1-1 | TRBD1 | TRBV3-1/TRBV3-2 | TGTGCCAGCAGCCAAGTCTCAGGGGGCACTGAAGCTTTCTTT | CASSQVSGGTEAFF
few | TRBJ1-2 | TRBD1 | TRBV27 | TGTGCCAGCAGCCCTCAATGGGACAGCCATGGCTACACCTTC | CASSPQWDSHGYTF
once | TRBJ2-7 | NA | TRBV5-8 | TGTGCCAGCAGCCGGGAGTTCTACGAGCAGTACTTC | CASSREFYEQYF
NA | TRBJ2-5 | NA | TRBV9 | TGTGCCAGCAGCGTAAGGGGGGAGACCCAGTACTTC | CASSVRGETQYF
NA | TRBJ1-5 | NA | TRBV5-8 | TGTGCCAGCAGCTTGGAAAGGGGGTATCAGCCCCAGCATTTT | CASSLERGYQPQHF
NA | TRBJ2-1 | NA | TRBV9 | TGTGCCAGCAGCCCGAAACGGGAGTTGTCCGACAATGAGCAGTTCTTC | CASSPKRELSDNEQFF
NA | TRBJ2-7 | NA | TRBV6-2/TRBV6-3 | TGTGCCAGCAGCCACAGGGACCGCGGCTACGAGCAGTACTTC | CASSHRDRGYEQYF
NA | TRBJ2-6 | NA | TRBV7-9 | TGTGCCAGCAGCCGAGAGCTAGTGGGCTCTGGGGCCAACGTCCTGACTTTC | CASSRELVGSGANVLTF
NA | TRBJ2-1 | TRBD1 | TRBV11-3 | TGTGCCAGCAGGGGGACAGGGGGCAATGATGAGCAGTTCTTC | CASRGTGGNDEQFF
NA | TRBJ1-2 | TRBD1 | TRBV29-1 | TGCAGCGTTGGGACAGGTCTCGGCTATGGCTACACCTTC | CSVGTGLGYGYTF
NA | TRBJ2-7 | NA | TRBV28 | TGTGCCAGCAGCGAGGGGGTTTACGAGCAGTACTTC | CASSEGVYEQYF
NA | TRBJ1-1 | TRBD1 | TRBV5-4 | TGTGCCAGCAGCTTACAGGGGGCAAGAACTGAAGCTTTCTTT | CASSLQGARTEAFF
NA | TRBJ1-5 | NA | TRBV12-3/TRBV12-4 | TGTGCCAGCAGTTTGGAGGTCAATCAGCCCCAGCATTTT | CASSLEVNQPQHF
NA | TRBJ2-3 | TRBD2 | TRBV7-9 | TGTGCCAGCAGCGCCAGCGGGGGCACAGATACGCAGTATTTT | CASSASGGTDTQYF
NA | TRBJ2-7 | NA | TRBV4-1 | TGCGCCAGCAGCCAAGTCGCGGTCCGGACCTACGAGCAGTACTTC | CASSQVAVRTYEQYF
NA | TRBJ2-7 | NA | TRBV27 | TGTGCCAGCAGTTTAGTAGGGGCCTACGAGCAGTACTTC | CASSLVGAYEQYF
NA | TRBJ1-1 | NA | TRBV6-5 | TGTGCCAGCAGCCAACACACTAAAAGGGGCACTGAAGCTTTCTTT | CASSQHTKRGTEAFF
many | TRBJ2-7 | NA | TRBV11-3 | TGTGCCAGCAGCCCCGGGACATCCCTCGGGGAGCAGTACTTC | CASSPGTSLGEQYF
NA | TRBJ1-2 | NA | TRBV20-1 | TGCAGTGCTAGTCGATCAGGATTGGGCGGCTACACCTTC | CSASRSGLGGYTF
few | TRBJ2-7 | NA | TRBV4-1 | TGCGCCAGCAGCCATCCCCCCGCGGAGGCAGTCCACGAGCAGTACTTC | CASSHPPAEAVHEQYF
NA | TRBJ2-7 | NA | TRBV7-2 | TGTGCCAGCAGCTTTTCCTCTTACTCCTACGAGCAGTACTTC | CASSFSSYSYEQYF
NA | TRBJ1-2 | NA | TRBV10-3 | TGTGCCATCAGCAGCGAAACAGGGAACTATGGCTACACCTTC | CAISSETGNYGYTF
NA | TRBJ2-5 | TRBD1 | TRBV25-1 | TGTGCCAGCAGGGGCTGGGACAGGATACAAGAGACCCAGTACTTC | CASRGWDRIQETQYF
NA | TRBJ2-7 | TRBD2 | TRBV7-9 | TGTGCCAGCAGCCCCGGGGGGGTCCCCTACGAGCAGTACTTC | CASSPGGVPYEQYF
NA | TRBJ2-2 | NA | TRBV11-2 | TGTGCCAGCAGCACGGACAGAAGGACCGGGGAGCTGTTTTTT | CASSTDRRTGELFF
NA | TRBJ2-6 | NA | TRBV6-5 | TGTGCCAGCAGGCGCGACAACTCTGGGGCCAACGTCCTGACTTTC | CASRRDNSGANVLTF
NA | TRBJ1-2 | TRBD1 | TRBV11-2 | TGTGCCAGCAGCGCCGGACAGGGAACCGCTAACTATGGCTACACCTTC | CASSAGQGTANYGYTF